The rows below give T cell receptor beta chains drawn from one sample of a study of cytomegalovirus exposure and HLA in healthy donors. Some clones are missing from TCRdb's copy, which holds only in-frame ones; the method was immunoSEQ multiplex PCR. The sample includes 95,000 to 150,000 clones, around 80% seen only once; the top ten take 0.85% to 1.4%. The sequencing input was PBMCs. The receptors derive from a woman in her twenties or thirties in good health and CMV-seronegative. CDR3s include the opening cysteine and the closing phenylalanine or tryptophan. The order of the fields is V gene, J gene, CDR3 protein.

TRBV9	TRBJ1-2	CASSVAPQGVAYGYTF
TRBV25-1	TRBJ1-4	CASSESILRGTNEKLFF
TRBV18	TRBJ1-1	CASSPEPMNTEAFF
TRBV6-4	TRBJ2-3	CASSQGGSSTDMQYF
TRBV11-3	TRBJ2-7	CASSLGPSYEQYF
TRBV9	TRBJ2-2	CASSSSGGQSFYAGELFF
TRBV21-1	TRBJ2-7	CASKQDGLAGGHYEQYF
TRBV29-1	TRBJ1-2	CSVEGYTFGSGSDGYTF
TRBV11-2	TRBJ2-5	CASSPTRAGPQETQYF
TRBV11-2	TRBJ2-1	CASSLGENEQFF
TRBV4-1	TRBJ1-1	CASRTRPGGSWNTEAFF
TRBV2	TRBJ2-4	CASSGGRGNRNIQYF
TRBV7-9	TRBJ2-7	CASSLGTLRDRGLNEQYF
TRBV13	TRBJ2-7	CASSLGPRIGRGDEQYF
TRBV11-2	TRBJ2-3	CASWAKGTQYF
TRBV5-1	TRBJ2-1	CASSLGVTGDEQFF
TRBV27	TRBJ1-5	CASRGGQGWGSNQPQHF
TRBV7-9	TRBJ2-7	CSSSLRGTANSYEQYF
TRBV19	TRBJ2-1	CASSIVSAGARDEQFF
TRBV7-9	TRBJ1-2	CASSSLYNLAVRGGYTF
TRBV7-9	TRBJ2-2	CASSKQGTGELFF
TRBV11-2	TRBJ2-7	CASSSIRGRGNEQYF
TRBV7-6	TRBJ1-6	CASSEGHGQRSPLHF
TRBV7-2	TRBJ2-1	CASSPGPGTSLKTEQFF
TRBV6-6	TRBJ2-5	CASTPASGGAGETQYF
TRBV18	TRBJ2-7	CASSPGTGEHEQYF
TRBV5-1	TRBJ2-1	CASSLVGLTTDEQFF
TRBV30	TRBJ1-2	CAWSWSGGPVGYTF
TRBV11-3	TRBJ2-7	CASSSQVSYEQYF
TRBV11-3	TRBJ2-2	CASSLVGTNTGELFF
TRBV6-5	TRBJ2-5	CASSYSTGPGETQYF
TRBV5-1	TRBJ2-7	CASSSGLVTSSYEQYF
TRBV4-2	TRBJ2-7	CASSQDRASGTSSYEQYF
TRBV18	TRBJ1-5	CASSIDRGYQPQHF
TRBV2	TRBJ2-2	CASRQLGVGELFF
TRBV6-5	TRBJ1-1	CASSYSQTGGTEAFF
TRBV19	TRBJ1-5	CASNNMGAAGGVQPQHF
TRBV9	TRBJ2-3	CASSVGKHTDTQYF
TRBV6-5	TRBJ2-7	CASSWQGGASEQYF
TRBV29-1	TRBJ1-5	CSVSENNQPQHF
TRBV5-4	TRBJ2-1	CASSAGFSYNEQFF
TRBV9	TRBJ2-7	CASSVVPGDEQYF
TRBV5-4	TRBJ1-1	CASSGLGNTEAFF
TRBV4-2	TRBJ2-7	CASSSYAGNNYEQYF
TRBV12-5	TRBJ2-7	CASGTDEEQYF
TRBV29-1	TRBJ2-5	CSVAPGQEETQYF
TRBV9	TRBJ1-4	CASSVGGGNEKLFF
TRBV27	TRBJ1-1	CASSGLRTGETEAFF
TRBV6-1	TRBJ1-6	CASSEEGTGSSPLHF